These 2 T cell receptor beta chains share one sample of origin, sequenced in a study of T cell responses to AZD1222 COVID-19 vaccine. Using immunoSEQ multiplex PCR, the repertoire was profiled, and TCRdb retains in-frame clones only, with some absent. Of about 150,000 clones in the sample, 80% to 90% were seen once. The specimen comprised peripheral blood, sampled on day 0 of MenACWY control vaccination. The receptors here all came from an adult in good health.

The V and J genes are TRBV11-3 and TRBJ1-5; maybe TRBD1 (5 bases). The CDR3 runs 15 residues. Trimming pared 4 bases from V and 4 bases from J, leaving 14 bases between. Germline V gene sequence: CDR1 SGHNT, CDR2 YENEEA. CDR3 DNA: TGTGCCAGCAGCTCCCAGGGTTTAGGGAATCAGCCCCAGCATTTT. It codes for CASSSQGLGNQPQHF.

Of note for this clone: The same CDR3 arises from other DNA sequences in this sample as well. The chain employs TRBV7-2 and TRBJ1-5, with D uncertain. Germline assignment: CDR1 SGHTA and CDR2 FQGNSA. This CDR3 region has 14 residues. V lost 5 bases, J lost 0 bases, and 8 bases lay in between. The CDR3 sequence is CASSLGISNQPQHF. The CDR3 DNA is TGTGCCAGCAGCCTCGGGATTAGCAATCAGCCCCAGCATTTT.